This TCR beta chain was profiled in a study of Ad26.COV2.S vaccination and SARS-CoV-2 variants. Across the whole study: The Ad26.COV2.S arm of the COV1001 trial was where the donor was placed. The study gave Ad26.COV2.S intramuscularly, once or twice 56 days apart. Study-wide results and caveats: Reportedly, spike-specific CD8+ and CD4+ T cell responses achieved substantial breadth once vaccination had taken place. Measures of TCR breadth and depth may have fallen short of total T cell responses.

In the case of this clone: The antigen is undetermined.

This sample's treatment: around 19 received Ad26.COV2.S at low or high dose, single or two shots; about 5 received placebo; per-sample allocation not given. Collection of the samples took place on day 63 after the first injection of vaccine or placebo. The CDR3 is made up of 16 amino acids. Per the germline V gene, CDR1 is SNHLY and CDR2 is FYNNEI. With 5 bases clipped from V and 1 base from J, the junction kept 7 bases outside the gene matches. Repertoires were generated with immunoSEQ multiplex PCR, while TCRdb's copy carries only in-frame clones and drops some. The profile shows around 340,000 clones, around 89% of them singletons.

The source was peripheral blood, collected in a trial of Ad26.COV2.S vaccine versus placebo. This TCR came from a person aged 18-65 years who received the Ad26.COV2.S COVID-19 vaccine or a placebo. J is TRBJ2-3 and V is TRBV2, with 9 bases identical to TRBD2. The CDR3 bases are TGTGCCAGCAGTCGACAACTAGCGGGCCGCACAGATACGCAGTATTTT. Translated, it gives CASSRQLAGRTDTQYF.